Given below is one T cell receptor beta chain in context. The antigen is undetermined. The data were obtained in a study of vaccination and CD4 T cells after COVID-19. Sequencing of cultured CD4+ T cell DNA used the Oncomine TCR Beta short-read assay. TCRdb independently ran MiXCR on the PCR reads; one entry per CDR3 protein. The sample holds approximately 21,000 distinct CDR3 sequences, around half seen once. Trimming took 6 bases from V and 4 from J, leaving 12 bases between them. The CDR3 loop spans 14 amino acids. Germline lookup yields CDR1 MNHNS and CDR2 SASEGT. Stated treatment: roughly 11-day PBMC culture with coronavirus spike peptide pools or control peptides (ViraFEST assay).

This chain uses TRBV6-1 with TRBJ1-4; D gene uncertain. Source material: CD4+ T cells from blood, cultured in vitro. The TCR comes from a human donor who had recovered from COVID-19. CDR3 amino acids: CASRGRQVNEKLFF. CDR3 sequence (DNA): TGTGCCAGCAGAGGACGGCAAGTTAATGAAAAACTGTTTTTT.